Sequencing of this TCR beta chain was carried out in a study of vaccination and CD4 T cells after COVID-19 (dated by TCRdb to 2022 to 2024). With respect to the entire study: SARS-CoV-2 positivity had been established in the convalescent patients by nasal swab PCR, and mild disease was recorded in nine or ten of these patients and severe disease in one. The convalescent cohort comprised six males and four females, including two Hispanic individuals, seven Caucasians, two Asians and one multiracial person. Overlapping spike peptide pools from SARS-CoV-2 and from the common cold coronaviruses HCoV-NL63, HCoV-OC43 and HCoV-229E were used as culture stimuli. Control cultures used a CEFX viral epitope pool as positive control, an HIV-1 Nef peptide pool as negative control, or no peptide. Participants got two doses of the Pfizer-BioNTech BNT162b2 vaccine (n=8) or two doses of the Moderna mRNA-1273 vaccine (n=2). Post-COVID blood samples were collected from convalescent patients a median of approximately 100 days after diagnosis, with a range of roughly 30 to 170 days. In fewer than 12 COVID-19 convalescent patients and a handful of infection-naive healthy vaccine recipients, researchers compared the spike-specific CD4+ TCR repertoire from before mRNA vaccination with the repertoire from after. The time from the second vaccine dose to post-vaccine blood sampling had a median of around 72 days and ranged from about 13 to 250 days.

The library was made by PCR. DNA from cultured CD4+ T cells was subjected to TCR sequencing with the Oncomine TCR Beta short-read assay at the Johns Hopkins FTIC core. Genomic DNA was extracted from the cultured CD4+ T cells with the QIAamp micro DNA kit. Oncomine TCR Beta libraries from cultured CD4+ T cells were pooled using unique dual indexes and sequenced on an Illumina iSeq 100. From the authors' description of their analysis: Non-productive sequences were removed, and CDR3s that did not start with C, did not end with F or W, or were shorter than 7 amino acids were discarded. The MANAFEST web application was used to identify antigen-specific clonotypes by comparing peptide-stimulated wells against reference wells and other culture wells. An FDR below 0.05, an odds ratio above 5, and a productive frequency above 0.1% in at least two of three replicate wells were required for clones to be considered positive. Cross-reactive clonotypes were defined as significantly expanded in both SARS-CoV-2 spike wells and at least one common cold coronavirus spike condition. Levenshtein distances (stringdist) and unrooted phylogenetic trees (ape) in R version 3.6.1 were used to assess CDR3 homology. TCRdb took the public reads, trimmed them with fastp at Q25, ran MiXCR for clone calling and kept in-frame beta chains. Rows merge per CDR3 protein into single entries with the most common DNA and genes. These V and J calls are TCRdb output, not the study's own analysis. For this sample the table gives about 12,000 distinct CDR3 sequences, of which around two fifths were detected only once. Clones ranked in the top ten supply around a quarter of the sample.

The treatment or condition label of this sample denotes: roughly ten-day PBMC culture with coronavirus spike peptide pools or control peptides (ViraFEST assay). To expand antigen-specific T cells with peptide pools and then pick out the expanded clonotypes through TCR sequencing, the study relied on the ViraFEST assay. The positive SARS-CoV-2 PCR tests of the convalescent patients were dated from March to December 2020, before the Alpha, Beta and Delta variants emerged in the United States. Each well held millions of PBMCs cultured with approximately 9.1 ug/ml peptide pools in IMDM containing around 5% human AB serum and approximately 10 IU/ml IL-2. On days 3 and 7, half of the culture medium was replaced with fresh IL-2-containing medium. Once the cells had been in culture for less than 12 days, the EasySep CD4+ T cell isolation kit was used to isolate CD4+ T cells by negative selection. PBMCs were separated from whole blood using Ficoll-Paque Plus gradient centrifugation and then either used fresh or cryopreserved at -140C. Each culture condition was generally run in triplicate wells.

V loses 4 bases, J loses 7 bases, and the germline ends lie 11 bases apart. CDR1 and CDR2 (LNHDA, SQIVND) derive from the germline V gene (reference sequence). From the cysteine through the phenylalanine, the CDR3 covers 13 amino acids. The retained sequence is limited to the CDR3, 39 bases, with the frame set at the first base. The study at large found these results: In convalescent patients, a median around 86% of post-vaccine SARS-CoV-2-reactive clones were detected only after vaccination, and vaccine-specific priming was suggested by this finding. Nearly all vaccine-specific clones in convalescent patients (304 of 307) were mono-reactive for SARS-CoV-2 spike rather than cross-reactive with common cold coronaviruses. Only a relatively small number of convalescent patients were included in the study, and early timepoints following natural infection were not analyzed. The median number of SARS-CoV-2-reactive clonotypes rose from 20 to 25 after infection to some 40 after vaccination, but the change was not significant.

For this clonotype: Its antigen is unknown. No base quality information exists; no much larger clone differs at one position.

This clonotype originated in a human donor with COVID-19. The sample consisted of cultured CD4+ T cells from blood. In this chain, TRBV19 is recombined with TRBJ1-3; a confident D gene designation cannot be given. The CDR3 corresponds to CASSTLEANTIYF. The nucleotide sequence is TGTGCCAGTAGTACCCTTGAGGCGAACACCATATATTTT.